This T cell receptor (beta chain) originates from a study of CD8+ T cells in alopecia areata. This clone has just a few counts. The authors extracted RNA and reverse transcribed it into cDNA as the sequencing template. Assay used: immunoSEQ multiplex PCR; TCRdb lists only in-frame clones, some missing. The sample records over 10,000 clones, 60% being singletons. Alopecia areata patients gave lesional scalp punch biopsies and peripheral blood samples. The CDR3 length is 13 residues. With 8 bases removed from V and 1 base from J, the gap between germline ends came to 9 bases. Per germline, CDR1 MDHEN and CDR2 SYDVKM.

The sequencing sample was made of skin. The V gene is TRBV28, the J gene TRBJ1-3, with TRBD1 as a possible D gene (5 bases). This clonotype originated in a human donor with alopecia areata. CDR3 protein: CASRDSSGNTIYF. The CDR3 DNA reads as TGTGCCAGCCGTGACAGTTCTGGAAACACCATATATTTT.